This is a list of T cell receptor beta chains from one sample in a study of blood T cells in healthy people across ages. TCRdb ran MiXCR on the 5' RACE reads and lists one entry per CDR3 protein. The sample has 550,000 to 800,000 distinct CDR3 sequences, 20% to 25% seen once. The sample taken for sequencing was blood. Receptor source: a man in his sixties or seventies in good health. The CDR3 runs from the conserved cysteine through the conserved F or W. Fields, in order: V gene, clone size, J gene, D gene, CDR3 DNA, CDR3 protein. The D gene is left open where the match is weak. A row's size may be missing; if present it is once, few, many or a size class.

TRBV16,NA,TRBJ1-6,NA,TGTGCCAGCAGCCAATCCCGGACCAGAAATTCACCCCTCCACTTT,CASSQSRTRNSPLHF
TRBV12-3/TRBV12-4,NA,TRBJ1-2,TRBD1,TGCGCCAGCAGTTTAGCCCCCGACAGGGTTGACTATGGCTACACCTTC,CASSLAPDRVDYGYTF
TRBV7-2,many,TRBJ2-2,NA,TGTGCCAGCAGCCAAGGGATCCGGGAGCTGTTTTTT,CASSQGIRELFF
TRBV4-1,few,TRBJ1-2,NA,TGCGCCAGCAGCCAAGGACAGGTCGGTGGCTACACCTTC,CASSQGQVGGYTF
TRBV2,NA,TRBJ1-2,NA,TGTGCCAGATCAACGGGGGGTAGCTATGGCTACACCTTC,CARSTGGSYGYTF
TRBV9,NA,TRBJ2-7,TRBD2,TGTGCCAGCAGCCCGGGACTAGCGGGAGGATACTCCTACGAGCAGTACTTC,CASSPGLAGGYSYEQYF
TRBV15,few,TRBJ2-6,NA,TGTGCCACCAGCATTTCCGACTCTGGGGCCAACGTCCTGACTTTC,CATSISDSGANVLTF
TRBV7-3,few,TRBJ1-5,NA,TGTGCCAGCAGCCAACGAGAGGACAAAAATCAGCCCCAGCATTTT,CASSQREDKNQPQHF
TRBV29-1,NA,TRBJ2-5,NA,TGCAGCGTTCTCTTCGCGGGTCAAGAGACCCAGTACTTC,CSVLFAGQETQYF
TRBV5-1,many,TRBJ2-3,TRBD2,TGTGCCAGCAGCCCGGGACTAGCGGGACCGACAGATACGCAGTATTTT,CASSPGLAGPTDTQYF
TRBV12-3/TRBV12-4,NA,TRBJ1-4,NA,TGTGCCAGCACCGCGACAGAACTGAGAAATGAAAAACTGTTTTTT,CASTATELRNEKLFF
TRBV5-1,few,TRBJ1-2,TRBD1,TGCGCCAGCAGTCGCGGACAGGGGGTAGGCGGCTACACCTTC,CASSRGQGVGGYTF
TRBV20-1,few,TRBJ2-4,NA,TGCAGTGCTAGTTTAGGAGGTAGCAAAAACATTCAGTACTTC,CSASLGGSKNIQYF
TRBV30,NA,TRBJ1-2,NA,TGTGCCTGGAAGTACGGACTGAACTATGGCTACACCTTC,CAWKYGLNYGYTF
TRBV6-6,NA,TRBJ1-1,NA,TGTGCCAGCAGTTCTCCGGGGGCTCGGAACACTGAAGCTTTCTTT,CASSSPGARNTEAFF
TRBV25-1,few,TRBJ1-1,NA,TGTGCCAGCAGTGAATTTGGTCGGGACGAAGCTTTCTTT,CASSEFGRDEAFF
TRBV2,NA,TRBJ2-1,TRBD2,TGTGCCAGCAGTGTCCAGCGGGACCTCTCCTACAATGAGCAGTTCTTC,CASSVQRDLSYNEQFF
TRBV6-5,NA,TRBJ1-6,NA,TGTGCCAGCAGGCGTGGGCCGAGCTCACCCCTCCACTTT,CASRRGPSSPLHF
TRBV30,NA,TRBJ2-2,NA,TGTGCCTGGAGTGTACTGCGAGGGGAGCTGTTTTTT,CAWSVLRGELFF
TRBV3-1,NA,TRBJ2-4,NA,TGTGCCAGCAGTTCTCTCGGGGTAGTCATTCAGTACTTC,CASSSLGVVIQYF
TRBV4-2,few,TRBJ1-1,TRBD1,TGTGCCAGCAATTCGGGTACAGGGGGCTCTAAACAGACTGAAGCTTTCTTT,CASNSGTGGSKQTEAFF
TRBV28,NA,TRBJ2-5,TRBD1,TGTGCCAGCAGTGCCTACTGGGACAGGAAGGAGACCCAGTACTTC,CASSAYWDRKETQYF
TRBV14,NA,TRBJ2-5,TRBD2,TGTGCCAGCAGCCAACTAGCGGGAGGGAATCCCGTTCAAGAGACCCAGTACTTC,CASSQLAGGNPVQETQYF
TRBV3-1,NA,TRBJ2-1,TRBD2,TGTGCCAGCAGCCATTACAGCGGGGGATACAATGAGCAGTTCTTC,CASSHYSGGYNEQFF
TRBV20-1,few,TRBJ2-7,TRBD2,TGCAGTGCCAACAGTAAGACTGGGAGGGCCGAGCAGTACTTC,CSANSKTGRAEQYF
TRBV20-1,NA,TRBJ2-7,NA,TGCAGTGCTAGCCCCGGGAACCCCTACGAGCAGTACTTC,CSASPGNPYEQYF
TRBV9,NA,TRBJ2-1,TRBD1,TGTGCCAGCAGCAAGGGGGCAGCTAAGGTCAATGAACAGTTCTTC,CASSKGAAKVNEQFF
TRBV3-1,NA,TRBJ2-5,NA,TGTGCCAGCAGCCCGCCGGTTAGAGGGGAGACCCAGTACTTC,CASSPPVRGETQYF
TRBV2,few,TRBJ2-5,NA,TGTGCCAGCGCGAGGGAGACCCAGTGCTTC,CASARETQCF
TRBV3-1,NA,TRBJ2-7,NA,TGTGCCAGCAGCCAAACCTCCCTCACCTACGAGCAGTACTTC,CASSQTSLTYEQYF
TRBV19,few,TRBJ2-4,NA,TGTGCCAGTAGCTCGGGGAGGACGGACATTCAGTACTTC,CASSSGRTDIQYF
TRBV20-1,many,TRBJ1-3,NA,TGCAGTGCCAGGACTGGAAACACCATATATTTT,CSARTGNTIYF
TRBV20-1,few,TRBJ1-1,NA,TGCAGTGCTAGTGGGGTGGCGAACACTGAAGCTTTCTTT,CSASGVANTEAFF
TRBV6-2/TRBV6-3,NA,TRBJ2-7,TRBD2,TGTGCCAGCAGCAACCCGGGACTAGCGGGAGCTCCGTACTTC,CASSNPGLAGAPYF
TRBV20-1,many,TRBJ2-4,NA,TGCAGTGCCGTGTATGGGGGGAAAGCCAAAAACATTCAGTACTTC,CSAVYGGKAKNIQYF
TRBV7-8,NA,TRBJ2-3,NA,TGTGCCAGCAGCTTAGCGGGAGAGTCGACAGATACGCAGTATTTT,CASSLAGESTDTQYF
TRBV5-4,NA,TRBJ2-5,NA,TGTGCCAGCAGACAGATCACCGGAGGAGAGACCCAGTACTTC,CASRQITGGETQYF
TRBV7-9,few,TRBJ2-7,NA,TGTGCCAGCAGCTTAGCCTCCACAGGCCCGGGATGGCAGTACTTC,CASSLASTGPGWQYF
TRBV7-9,NA,TRBJ2-3,NA,TGTGCCAGCAGCTTAGGTGGGCAGGACACAGATACGCAGTATTTT,CASSLGGQDTDTQYF
TRBV10-3,few,TRBJ2-7,TRBD1,TGTGCCATCAGTAGGGACAGGGAATCCTACGAGCAGTACTTC,CAISRDRESYEQYF
TRBV6-1,NA,TRBJ2-1,NA,TGTGCCAGCACTCAGTCCCGTAGTGGTAGCTCCTACAATGAGCAGTTCTTC,CASTQSRSGSSYNEQFF